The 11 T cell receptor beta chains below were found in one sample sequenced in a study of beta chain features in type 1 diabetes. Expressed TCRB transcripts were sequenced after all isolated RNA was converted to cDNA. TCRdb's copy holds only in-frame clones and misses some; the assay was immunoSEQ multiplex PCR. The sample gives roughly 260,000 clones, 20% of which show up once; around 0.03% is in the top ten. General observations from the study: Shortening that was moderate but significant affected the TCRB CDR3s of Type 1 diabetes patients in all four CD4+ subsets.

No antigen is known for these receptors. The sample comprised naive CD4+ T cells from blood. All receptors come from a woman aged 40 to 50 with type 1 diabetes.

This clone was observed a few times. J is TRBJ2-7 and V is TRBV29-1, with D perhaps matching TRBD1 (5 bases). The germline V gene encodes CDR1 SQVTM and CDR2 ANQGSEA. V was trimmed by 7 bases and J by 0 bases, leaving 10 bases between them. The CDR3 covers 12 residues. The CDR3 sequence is CSALRGSYEQYF. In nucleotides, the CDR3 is TGCAGCGCCTTAAGGGGCTCCTACGAGCAGTACTTC.

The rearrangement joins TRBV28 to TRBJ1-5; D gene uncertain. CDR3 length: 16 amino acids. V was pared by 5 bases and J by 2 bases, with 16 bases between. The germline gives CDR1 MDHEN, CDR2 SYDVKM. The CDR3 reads CASSTPLTPGNQPQHF. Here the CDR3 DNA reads TGTGCCAGCAGTACTCCCCTGACACCCGGCAATCAGCCCCAGCATTTT.

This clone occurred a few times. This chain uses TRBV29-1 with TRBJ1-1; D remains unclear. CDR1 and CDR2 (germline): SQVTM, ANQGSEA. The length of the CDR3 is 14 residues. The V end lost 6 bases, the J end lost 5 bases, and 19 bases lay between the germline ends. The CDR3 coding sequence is TGCAGCGTCGGATTGGGAGCCTTAACGACTGAAGCTTTCTTT. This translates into CSVGLGALTTEAFF.

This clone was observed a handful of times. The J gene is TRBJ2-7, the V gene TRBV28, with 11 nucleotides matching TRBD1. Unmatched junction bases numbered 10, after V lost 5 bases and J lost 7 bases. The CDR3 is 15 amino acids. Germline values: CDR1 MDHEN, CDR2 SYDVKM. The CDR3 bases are TGTGCCAGCAGTCAAAGCGGACAGGGGGCAAAGGAGCAGTACTTC. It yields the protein CASSQSGQGAKEQYF. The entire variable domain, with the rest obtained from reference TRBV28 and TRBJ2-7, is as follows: DVKVTQSSRYLVKRTGEKVFLECVQDMDHENMFWYRQDPGLGLRLIYFSYDVKMKEKGDIPEGYSVSREKKERFSLILESASTNQTSMYLCASSQSGQGAKEQYFGPGTRLTVT.

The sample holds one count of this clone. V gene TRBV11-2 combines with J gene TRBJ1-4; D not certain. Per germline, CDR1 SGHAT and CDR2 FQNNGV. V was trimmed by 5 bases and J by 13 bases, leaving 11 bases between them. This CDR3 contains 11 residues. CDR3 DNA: TGTGCCAGCAGCCAAGAGAGGGTACTGTTTTTT. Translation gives CASSQERVLFF. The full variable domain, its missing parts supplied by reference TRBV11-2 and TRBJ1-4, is EAGVAQSPRYKIIEKRQSVAFWCNPISGHATLYWYQQILGQGPKLLIQFQNNGVVDDSQLPKDRFSAERLKGVDSTLKIQPAKLEDSAVYLCASSQERVLFFGSGTQLSVL.

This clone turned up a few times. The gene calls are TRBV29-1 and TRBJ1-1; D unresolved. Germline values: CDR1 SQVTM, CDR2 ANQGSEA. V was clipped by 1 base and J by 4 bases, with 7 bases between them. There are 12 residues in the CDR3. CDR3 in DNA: TGCAGCGTTGAAGGGGCTATCACTGAAGCTTTCTTT. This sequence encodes CSVEGAITEAFF.

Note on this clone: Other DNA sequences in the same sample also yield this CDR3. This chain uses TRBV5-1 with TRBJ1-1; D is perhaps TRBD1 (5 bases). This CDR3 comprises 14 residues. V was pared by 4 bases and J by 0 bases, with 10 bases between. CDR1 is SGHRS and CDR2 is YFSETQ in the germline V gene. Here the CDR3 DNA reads TGCGCCAGCAGCACCGACAGAATGAACACTGAAGCTTTCTTT. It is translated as CASSTDRMNTEAFF.

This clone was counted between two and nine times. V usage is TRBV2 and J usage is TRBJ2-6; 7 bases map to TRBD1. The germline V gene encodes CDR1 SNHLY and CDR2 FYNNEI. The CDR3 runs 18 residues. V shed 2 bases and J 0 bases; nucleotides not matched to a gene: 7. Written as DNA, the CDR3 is TGTGCCAGCAGTGAAAGACAGGGCGCCGACTCTGGGGCCAACGTCCTGACTTTC. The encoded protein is CASSERQGADSGANVLTF.

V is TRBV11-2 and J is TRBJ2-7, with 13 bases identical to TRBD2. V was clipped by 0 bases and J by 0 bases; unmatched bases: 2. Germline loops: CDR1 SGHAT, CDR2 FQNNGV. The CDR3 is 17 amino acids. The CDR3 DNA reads TGTGCCAGCAGCTTAGATCGGACTAGCGGGGGCTCCTACGAGCAGTACTTC. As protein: CASSLDRTSGGSYEQYF.

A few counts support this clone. CDR3 region: CSVVGRLNTEAFF. The CDR3 DNA sequence: TGCAGCGTTGTTGGCAGACTCAACACTGAAGCTTTCTTT. The chain couples TRBV29-1 to TRBJ1-1; D unresolved. The CDR3 runs 13 residues. Germline CDR1 reads SQVTM; CDR2 reads ANQGSEA. Between the trimmed V and J ends, which lost 4 bases and 2 bases, there was a span of 11 bases. The complete variable domain, with remaining parts taken from reference TRBV29-1 and TRBJ1-1, reads SAVISQKPSRDICQRGTSLTIQCQVDSQVTMMFWYRQQPGQSLTLIATANQGSEATYESGFVIDKFPISRPNLTFSTLTVSNMSPEDSSIYLCSVVGRLNTEAFFGQGTRLTVV.

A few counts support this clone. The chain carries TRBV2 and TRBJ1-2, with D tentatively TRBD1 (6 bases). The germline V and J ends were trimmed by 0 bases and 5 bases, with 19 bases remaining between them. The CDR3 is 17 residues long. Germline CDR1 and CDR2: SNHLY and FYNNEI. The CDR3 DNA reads TGTGCCAGCAGTGAAGCTTGGACAGTCGGGGATGGGTATGGCTACACCTTC. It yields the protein CASSEAWTVGDGYGYTF.